This TCR beta chain is drawn from a study of Graves' ophthalmopathy and Graves' hyperthyroidism. The length of the CDR3 is 16 residues. Germline-derived CDR1 and CDR2 are SGDLS and YYNGEE. V was trimmed by 4 bases and J by 0 bases, leaving 14 bases between them. This clonotype was found many times. The antigen remains unidentified. Amplified TCR beta CDR3 regions were obtained using RNA transcripts as template. The workflow started with a first-round RT-PCR run with HTBI primers and then moved on to a second-round multiplex PCR. TCRdb fed the multiplex PCR reads into MiXCR, producing one record per CDR3 protein. The sample comprises roughly 160,000 distinct CDR3 sequences, under 40% of which are singletons, and around 5.8% rests with the top ten. Study-level points and caveats: Blood also held most thyroid clonotypes expanded above 0.001 frequency.

The sequenced sample consisted of peripheral blood. The chain carries TRBV9 and TRBJ1-3; perhaps TRBD1 as D (6 bases). The clonotype was recovered from a woman aged 40 to 55 with Graves' ophthalmopathy. The CDR3 sequence is CASSPGTSSSGNTIYF. In DNA, the CDR3 is TGTGCCAGCAGCCCTGGGACATCGAGCTCTGGAAACACCATATATTTT.